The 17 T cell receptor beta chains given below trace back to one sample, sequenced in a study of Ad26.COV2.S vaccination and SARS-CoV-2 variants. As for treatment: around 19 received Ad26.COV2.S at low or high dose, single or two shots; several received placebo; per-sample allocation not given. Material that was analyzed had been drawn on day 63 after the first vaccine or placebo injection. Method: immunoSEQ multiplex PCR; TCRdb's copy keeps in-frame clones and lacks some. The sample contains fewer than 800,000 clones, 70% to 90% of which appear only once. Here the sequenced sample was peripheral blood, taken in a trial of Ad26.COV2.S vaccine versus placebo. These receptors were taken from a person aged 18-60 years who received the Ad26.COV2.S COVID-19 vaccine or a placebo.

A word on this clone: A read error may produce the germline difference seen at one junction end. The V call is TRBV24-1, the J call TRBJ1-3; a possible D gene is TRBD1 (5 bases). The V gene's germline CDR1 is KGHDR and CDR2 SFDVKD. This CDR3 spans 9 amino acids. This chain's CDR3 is CRDGNTIYF. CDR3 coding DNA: TGCCGGGACGGAAACACCATATATTTT.

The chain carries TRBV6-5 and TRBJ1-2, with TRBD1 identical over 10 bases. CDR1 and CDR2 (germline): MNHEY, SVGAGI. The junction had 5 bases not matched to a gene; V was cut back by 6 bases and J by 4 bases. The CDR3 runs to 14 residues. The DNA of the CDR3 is TGTGCCAGCAGAGACGGGACAGGGGCCTATGGCTACACCTTC. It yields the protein CASRDGTGAYGYTF.

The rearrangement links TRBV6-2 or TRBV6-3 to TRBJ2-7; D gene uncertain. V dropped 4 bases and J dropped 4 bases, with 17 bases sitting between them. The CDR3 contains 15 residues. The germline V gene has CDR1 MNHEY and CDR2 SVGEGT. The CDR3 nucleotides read TGTGCCAGCAGTTCTTTGCCCCTACAAGGATACGAGCAGTACTTC. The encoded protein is CASSSLPLQGYEQYF.

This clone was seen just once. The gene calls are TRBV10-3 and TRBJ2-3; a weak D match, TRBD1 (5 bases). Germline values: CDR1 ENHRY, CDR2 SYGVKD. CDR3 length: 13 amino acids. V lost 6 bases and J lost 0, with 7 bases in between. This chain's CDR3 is CAIRTASTDTQYF. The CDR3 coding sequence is TGTGCCATCAGGACAGCTAGCACAGATACGCAGTATTTT.

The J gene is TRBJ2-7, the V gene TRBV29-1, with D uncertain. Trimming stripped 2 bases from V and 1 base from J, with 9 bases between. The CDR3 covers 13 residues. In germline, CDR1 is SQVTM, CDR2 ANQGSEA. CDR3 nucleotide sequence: TGCAGCGTTGAAAACTCGCTGTCCTACGAGCAGTACTTC. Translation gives CSVENSLSYEQYF.

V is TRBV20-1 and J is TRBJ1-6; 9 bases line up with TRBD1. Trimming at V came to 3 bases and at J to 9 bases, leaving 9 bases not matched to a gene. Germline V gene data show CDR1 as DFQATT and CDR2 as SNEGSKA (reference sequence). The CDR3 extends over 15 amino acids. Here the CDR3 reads CSASGLGQGVSPLHF. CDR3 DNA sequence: TGCAGTGCTAGTGGGCTGGGACAGGGCGTTTCACCCCTCCACTTT.

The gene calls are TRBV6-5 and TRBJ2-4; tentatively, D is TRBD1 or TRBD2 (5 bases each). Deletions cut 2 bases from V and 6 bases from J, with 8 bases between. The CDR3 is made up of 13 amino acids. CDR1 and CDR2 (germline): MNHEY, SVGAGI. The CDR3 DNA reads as TGTGCCAGCAGTTACGTTGGGGGAAACATTCAGTACTTC. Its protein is CASSYVGGNIQYF.

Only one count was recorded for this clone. The CDR3 DNA reads as TGTGCCAGCAGCTTAGCCACAGGGGGAAGGAACTATGGCTACACCTTC. It is translated as CASSLATGGRNYGYTF. The chain uses TRBV11-2 and TRBJ1-2; 8 bases map to TRBD1. Germline V gene sequence: CDR1 SGHAT, CDR2 FQNNGV. The CDR3 totals 16 residues. V trimming: 1 base; J trimming: 2 bases; junction bases outside the gene matches: 6.

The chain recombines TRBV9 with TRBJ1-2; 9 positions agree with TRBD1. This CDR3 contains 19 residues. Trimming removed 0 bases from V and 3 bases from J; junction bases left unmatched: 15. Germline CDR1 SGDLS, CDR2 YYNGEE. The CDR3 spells CASSVAYMGQGAGYYGYTF. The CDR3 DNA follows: TGTGCCAGCAGCGTAGCTTACATGGGACAGGGAGCGGGATACTATGGCTACACCTTC. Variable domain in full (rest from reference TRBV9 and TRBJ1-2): DSGVTQTPKHLITATGQRVTLRCSPRSGDLSVYWYQQSLDQGLQFLIQYYNGEERAKGNILERFSAQQFPDLHSELNLSSLELGDSALYFCASSVAYMGQGAGYYGYTFGSGTRLTVV.

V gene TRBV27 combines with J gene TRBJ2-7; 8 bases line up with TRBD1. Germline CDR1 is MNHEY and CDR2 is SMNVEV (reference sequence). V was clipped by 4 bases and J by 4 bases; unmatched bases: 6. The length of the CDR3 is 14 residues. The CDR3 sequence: CASSSRGREYEQYF. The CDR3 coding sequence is TGTGCCAGCAGTTCCAGGGGGCGAGAGTACGAGCAGTACTTC.

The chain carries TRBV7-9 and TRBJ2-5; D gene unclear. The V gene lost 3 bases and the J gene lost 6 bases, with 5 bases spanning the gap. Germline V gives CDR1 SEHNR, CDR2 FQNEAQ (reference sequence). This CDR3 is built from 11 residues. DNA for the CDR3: TGTGCCAGCAGCTTGAGTCAGACCCAGTACTTC. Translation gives CASSLSQTQYF.

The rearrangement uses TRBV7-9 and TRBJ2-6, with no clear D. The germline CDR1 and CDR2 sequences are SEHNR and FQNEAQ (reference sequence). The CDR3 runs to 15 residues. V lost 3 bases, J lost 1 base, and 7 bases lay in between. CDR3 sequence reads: CASSFGSSGANVLTF. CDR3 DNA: TGTGCCAGCAGCTTTGGATCGTCTGGGGCCAACGTCCTGACTTTC.

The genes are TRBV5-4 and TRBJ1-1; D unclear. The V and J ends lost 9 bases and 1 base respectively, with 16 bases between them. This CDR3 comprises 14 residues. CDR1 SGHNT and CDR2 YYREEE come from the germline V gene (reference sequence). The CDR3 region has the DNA TGTGCCACCAACCCTGGTGGGAGGAACACTGAAGCTTTCTTT. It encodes CATNPGGRNTEAFF.

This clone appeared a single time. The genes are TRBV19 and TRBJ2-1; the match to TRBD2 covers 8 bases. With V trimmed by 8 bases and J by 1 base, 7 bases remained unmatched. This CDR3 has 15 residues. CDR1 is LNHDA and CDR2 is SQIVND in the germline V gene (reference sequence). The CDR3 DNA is TGTGCCAGTGGAAAAACTAGCGGTTCCTACAATGAGCAGTTCTTC. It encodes CASGKTSGSYNEQFF. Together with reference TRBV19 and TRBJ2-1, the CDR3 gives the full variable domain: DGGITQSPKYLFRKEGQNVTLSCEQNLNHDAMYWYRQDPGQGLRLIYYSQIVNDFQKGDIAEGYSVSREKKESFPLTVTSAQKNPTAFYLCASGKTSGSYNEQFFGPGTRLTVL.

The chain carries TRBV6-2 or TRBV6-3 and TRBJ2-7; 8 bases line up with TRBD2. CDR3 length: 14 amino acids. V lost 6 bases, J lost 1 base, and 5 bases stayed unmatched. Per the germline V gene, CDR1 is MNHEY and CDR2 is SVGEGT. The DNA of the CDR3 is TGTGCCAGCAGCTCGCGGGGGGCTTCCTACGAGCAGTACTTC. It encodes CASSSRGASYEQYF.

The chain's CDR3 is CATGDRKSTDTQYF. For the CDR3, the DNA is TGTGCCACCGGGGACAGAAAGTCCACAGATACGCAGTATTTT. The chain links TRBV19 to TRBJ2-3; 7 nucleotides match TRBD1. From germline, CDR1 is LNHDA and CDR2 SQIVND (reference sequence). Trimming at V came to 10 bases and at J to 2 bases, leaving 9 bases not matched to a gene. This CDR3 spans 14 amino acids.

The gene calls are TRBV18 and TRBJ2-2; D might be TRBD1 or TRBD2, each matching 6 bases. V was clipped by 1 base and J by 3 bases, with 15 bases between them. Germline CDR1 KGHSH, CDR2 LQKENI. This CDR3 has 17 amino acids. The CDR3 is CASSPRQVAAYTGELFF. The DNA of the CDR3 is TGTGCCAGCTCACCACGACAGGTAGCGGCGTACACCGGGGAGCTGTTTTTT.